The clone carrying this TCR beta chain was counted ten times or more. Its antigen remains unidentified. In TCRdb, the 5' RACE reads were re-called with MiXCR into one record per CDR3 protein. The data show a few hundred thousand distinct CDR3 sequences, approximately 7.3% seen once. This entry is derived from a study of CD8 T cells in ankylosing spondylitis. Overall study findings and caveats: One TCR beta motif, made up of 7 or 8 highly homologous variants, appeared characteristic of ankylosing spondylitis blood. CD8+ cells made up the disease-linked clones, which were relatively rare in peripheral blood.

Sequencing was done on a sample of blood, either unsorted or a sorted T cell fraction (not recorded which). The origin of this receptor is a male donor with ankylosing spondylitis.

The CDR3 here is CATSADRSDYEQYF. CDR3 bases: TGTGCCACCAGTGCGGACCGCAGTGACTACGAGCAGTACTTC. V usage is TRBV24-1 and J usage is TRBJ2-7; D gene unclear. Germline lookup yields CDR1 KGHDR and CDR2 SFDVKD. CDR3 length: 14 residues. Trimming took off 5 bases at V and 3 bases at J, with 13 bases between the two ends.